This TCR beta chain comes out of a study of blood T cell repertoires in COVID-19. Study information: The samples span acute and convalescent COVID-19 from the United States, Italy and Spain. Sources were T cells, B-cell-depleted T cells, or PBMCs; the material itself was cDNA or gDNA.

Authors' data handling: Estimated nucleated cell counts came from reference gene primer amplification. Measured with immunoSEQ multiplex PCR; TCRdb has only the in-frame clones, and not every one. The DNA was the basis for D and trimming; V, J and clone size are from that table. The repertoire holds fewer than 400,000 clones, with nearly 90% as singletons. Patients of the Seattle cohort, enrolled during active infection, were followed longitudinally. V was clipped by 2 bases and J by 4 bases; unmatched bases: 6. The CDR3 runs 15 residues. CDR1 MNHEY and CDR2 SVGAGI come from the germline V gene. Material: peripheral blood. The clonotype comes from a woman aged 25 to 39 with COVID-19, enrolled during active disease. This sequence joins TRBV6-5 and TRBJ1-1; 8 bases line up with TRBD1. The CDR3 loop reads CASSYLTGAGTEAFF. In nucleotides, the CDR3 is TGTGCCAGCAGTTACCTGACAGGGGCGGGCACTGAAGCTTTCTTT.